One sample yielded the 22 T cell receptor beta chains listed below, sequenced in a study of shared clonotypes between healthy human individuals. Clones were read by immunoSEQ multiplex PCR, and TCRdb kept only the in-frame ones, dropping some. The table lists 2.3 million or so clones, 90% to 95% of them singletons. The sequencing sample was made of naive CD4+ T cells from PBMCs. Noted subset: CD45RA+ positively selected. The source of these receptors is a man younger than 35 in good health. Some clones in this sample may be carry-over from other donors' samples.

The V gene is TRBV2, the J gene TRBJ2-5; a weak D match, TRBD1 (6 bases). Trimming left V 11 bases short and J 4 bases short, with 20 bases between. The CDR3 extends over 14 amino acids. Germline V lookup: CDR1 SNHLY, CDR2 FYNNEI. CDR3 DNA: TGTGCCGGCGGACCTAACAGGGTTGGAGAGACCCAGTACTTC. It translates to CAGGPNRVGETQYF.

V gene TRBV5-1 combines with J gene TRBJ1-1; 7 positions match TRBD1. This CDR3 comprises 14 residues. After removal of 1 base from V and 3 bases from J, the junction contained 3 bases not matched to a gene. Germline CDR1 SGHRS, CDR2 YFSETQ. The CDR3 spells CASSLRGGDTEAFF. CDR3 sequence (DNA): TGCGCCAGCAGCTTGAGAGGGGGCGACACTGAAGCTTTCTTT.

V gene TRBV7-9 combines with J gene TRBJ2-7, with 8 bases fitting TRBD1. CDR3 length: 15 residues. V trimming: 5 bases; J trimming: 5 bases; junction bases outside the gene matches: 11. Per germline, CDR1 SEHNR and CDR2 FQNEAQ (reference sequence). The CDR3 DNA follows: TGTGCCAGCAGCGATGGGACAGGCGCAGGAGACGAGCAGTACTTC. Protein: CASSDGTGAGDEQYF.

This CDR3 reads CASSTDGTPYNEQFF. DNA for the CDR3: TGTGCCAGCAGCACAGACGGGACACCTTACAATGAGCAGTTCTTC. The J gene is TRBJ2-1, the V gene TRBV9, with D perhaps TRBD1 (6 bases). V dropped 4 bases and J dropped 4 bases, with 15 bases sitting between them. CDR3 length equals 15 residues. Germline CDR1 SGDLS, CDR2 YYNGEE.

The gene calls are TRBV28 and TRBJ2-3; a weak D match, TRBD1 (6 bases). The CDR3 covers 19 residues. The V end lost 6 bases, the J end lost 0 bases, and 25 bases lay between the germline ends. The germline V gene has CDR1 MDHEN and CDR2 SYDVKM. The CDR3 loop reads CASRPGRTAYYSSTDTQYF. The CDR3 DNA follows: TGTGCCAGCAGGCCGGGAAGGACAGCTTACTACTCTAGCACAGATACGCAGTATTTT.

The CDR3 DNA sequence: TGTGCCAGCAGTTCCTCCAGGGGATGGGCAGATACGCAGTATTTT. This sequence encodes CASSSSRGWADTQYF. The V gene is TRBV27, the J gene TRBJ2-3, with a tentative D call TRBD1 (6 bases). Germline V gene lookup returns CDR1 MNHEY and CDR2 SMNVEV (reference sequence). The ends were cut back, 4 bases at V and 4 bases at J, with 15 bases in the middle. The CDR3 length is 15 residues.

The rearrangement uses TRBV7-9 and TRBJ2-5; 8 bases fit TRBD1. CDR1 SEHNR and CDR2 FQNEAQ come from the germline V gene (reference sequence). V lost 5 bases, J lost 2 bases, and 13 bases stayed unmatched. The CDR3 covers 17 residues. The DNA of the CDR3 is TGTGCCAGCAGCCAAATCCCGGGACAGGCCCTACAAGAGACCCAGTACTTC. This translates into CASSQIPGQALQETQYF.

This rearrangement joins TRBV5-1 to TRBJ2-5; no definite D call. This CDR3 contains 13 residues. Germline lookup yields CDR1 SGHRS and CDR2 YFSETQ. V lost 0 bases and J 7 bases, leaving 10 bases between the germline ends. CDR3 loop: CASSLGTLGTQYF. The DNA for the CDR3 is TGCGCCAGCAGCTTGGGGACCCTCGGGACCCAGTACTTC.

V usage is TRBV28 and J usage is TRBJ1-1, with D maybe TRBD1 (6 bases). The germline V gene encodes CDR1 MDHEN and CDR2 SYDVKM. CDR3 length: 12 residues. V was clipped by 3 bases and J by 7 bases, with 9 bases between them. Here the CDR3 DNA reads TGTGCCAGCAGTTTCCCACAGGGTGAAGCTTTCTTT. This encodes CASSFPQGEAFF.

V usage is TRBV6-4 and J usage is TRBJ2-6; D is undetermined. CDR1 and CDR2 from the germline V gene are MRHNA and SNTAGT. The CDR3 spans 16 residues. Trimming took 2 bases from V and 1 from J, leaving 9 bases between them. CDR3 amino acids: CASSDRAASGANVLTF. The DNA of the CDR3 is TGTGCCAGCAGTGACAGGGCGGCTTCTGGGGCCAACGTCCTGACTTTC.

As to this clone: The germline gene is not matched at one end of the junction; a read error may be the cause. V gene TRBV15 combines with J gene TRBJ1-5, with D possibly being TRBD1 (5 bases). This CDR3 spans 16 amino acids. The germline V gene has CDR1 LNHNV and CDR2 YYDKDF (reference sequence). The CDR3: CATRRGAPGDDQPQHF. The CDR3 nucleotides read TGTGCCACCAGAAGAGGGGCCCCTGGGGACGATCAGCCCCAGCATTTT.

The chain recombines TRBV19 with TRBJ2-7; TRBD1 or TRBD2 may be the D gene (5 bases each). Germline CDR1 and CDR2: LNHDA and SQIVND (reference sequence). The CDR3 has 16 residues. The V end lost 11 bases, the J end lost 5 bases, and 28 bases lay between the germline ends. The CDR3 DNA sequence: TGTGCCGGACTCCCGCACAGGCCGGGCGCCCCCAACGAGCAGTACTTC. Translated, it gives CAGLPHRPGAPNEQYF.

The chain employs TRBV5-4 and TRBJ2-6, with TRBD1 identical over 12 bases. CDR3 length: 15 residues. V lost 3 bases and J lost 10; bases outside the gene matches: 5. Looked up from germline, CDR1 is SGHNT and CDR2 is YYREEE (reference sequence). The CDR3 loop is CASSSGTGGENVLTF. As DNA, the CDR3 is TGTGCCAGCAGCTCCGGGACAGGGGGCGAGAACGTCCTGACTTTC. Combining the CDR3 with reference TRBV5-4 and TRBJ2-6 gives the whole variable domain ETGVTQSPTHLIKTRGQQVTLRCSSQSGHNTVSWYQQALGQGPQFIFQYYREEENGRGNFPPRFSGLQFPNYSSELNVNALELDDSALYLCASSSGTGGENVLTFGAGSRLTVL.

The rearrangement links TRBV5-6 to TRBJ1-2; 11 bases match TRBD1. This CDR3 comprises 16 residues. Germline CDR1 is SGHDT and CDR2 is YYEEEE. V shed 4 bases, J shed 4 bases, and the junction held 9 bases outside the gene matches. This CDR3 is CASSLGDRGMSYGYTF. The CDR3 nucleotides read TGTGCCAGCAGCCTGGGGGACAGGGGGATGAGCTATGGCTACACCTTC.

The genes are TRBV2 and TRBJ2-1, with 8 bases aligning to TRBD2. The CDR3 spans 15 residues. J was trimmed by 6 bases and V by 3 bases; bases with no gene match: 7. CDR1 and CDR2 (germline): SNHLY, FYNNEI. The CDR3 DNA is TGTGCCAGCAGTGAGGCCAGCGGGAGTCCCAATGAGCAGTTCTTC. It codes for CASSEASGSPNEQFF.

This clone was recorded once. V and J are TRBV27 and TRBJ2-3; D unresolved. Trimming removed 6 bases from V and 0 bases from J, with 10 bases in between. The CDR3 sequence is 14 residues long. CDR1 MNHEY and CDR2 SMNVEV come from the germline V gene (reference sequence). In DNA, the CDR3 is TGTGCCAGCAGACTACGTCGGAGCACAGATACGCAGTATTTT. The encoded protein is CASRLRRSTDTQYF.

V gene TRBV28 combines with J gene TRBJ2-1; D gene uncertain. The germline CDR1 and CDR2 sequences are MDHEN and SYDVKM. The V end was cut by 7 bases, the J end by 6 bases, with 10 bases between. The CDR3 loop spans 12 amino acids. In nucleotides, the CDR3 is TGTGCCAGCACCTCGGGTTCCAATGAGCAGTTCTTC. It is translated as CASTSGSNEQFF.

The rearrangement joins TRBV27 to TRBJ1-2, with a weak D call TRBD1 (5 bases). The CDR3 covers 14 residues. Germline values: CDR1 MNHEY, CDR2 SMNVEV (reference sequence). Between the trimmed V and J ends, which lost 3 bases and 5 bases, there was a span of 13 bases. The CDR3 DNA follows: TGTGCCAGCAGTTTTTCAGGGCTAGAGTATGGCTACACCTTC. Its translation: CASSFSGLEYGYTF.

This rearrangement joins TRBV2 to TRBJ2-1; 8 nucleotides align to TRBD2. After removal of 5 bases from V and 1 base from J, the junction contained 7 bases not matched to a gene. CDR1 SNHLY and CDR2 FYNNEI come from the germline V gene. This CDR3 spans 16 amino acids. CDR3 sequence reads: CASSYRSGSSYNEQFF. In DNA, the CDR3 is TGTGCCAGCAGTTACAGGAGCGGGAGTTCCTACAATGAGCAGTTCTTC.

This sequence joins TRBV5-4 and TRBJ1-2; weak D call: TRBD1 (6 bases). Germline V gene sequence: CDR1 SGHNT, CDR2 YYREEE (reference sequence). The germline V and J ends were trimmed by 5 bases and 3 bases, with 11 bases remaining between them. The CDR3 extends over 13 amino acids. The CDR3 sequence: CASSRGLDYGYTF. Written as DNA, the CDR3 is TGTGCCAGCAGTAGGGGGTTGGACTATGGCTACACCTTC.

Only one count was recorded for this clone. The chain carries TRBV7-9 and TRBJ1-1; D gene uncertain. CDR3 size: 15 residues. Trimming shortened V by 1 base and J by 2 bases, and 11 bases separated the two germline ends. Germline V gives CDR1 SEHNR, CDR2 FQNEAQ (reference sequence). CDR3 protein: CASSLGSVTNTEAFF. CDR3 DNA sequence: TGTGCCAGCAGCTTAGGGTCAGTCACTAACACTGAAGCTTTCTTT. Drawing the rest from reference TRBV7-9 and TRBJ1-1, the complete variable domain is DTGVSQNPRHKITKRGQNVTFRCDPISEHNRLYWYRQTLGQGPEFLTYFQNEAQLEKSRLLSDRFSAERPKGSFSTLEIQRTEQGDSAMYLCASSLGSVTNTEAFFGQGTRLTVV.

This chain connects TRBV29-1 to TRBJ2-2; D might be TRBD1 (5 bases). Trimming left V 5 bases short and J 3 bases short, with 16 bases between. Germline V gene data show CDR1 as SQVTM and CDR2 as ANQGSEA. CDR3 length: 15 amino acids. CDR3 coding DNA: TGCAGCGTTTTACGGTGGGGCGCGCACACCGGGGAGCTGTTTTTT. It specifies CSVLRWGAHTGELFF.